The 16 T cell receptor beta chains reported below all come from one sample, sequenced in a study of CD8 T cells in Susac syndrome. RNA totalling about 0.5 to 1 ug underwent reverse transcription with random hexamers. TCRdb redid the calling of the immunoSEQ multiplex PCR reads with MiXCR, one entry per CDR3 protein. The sample holds approximately 200,000 distinct CDR3 sequences; roughly 94% are singletons and the top ten take approximately 0.081%. Sequenced input: CD4+ T cells from PBMCs. These receptors all stem from a human donor with multiple sclerosis.

V is TRBV7-9 and J is TRBJ1-5; 8 bases fit TRBD1. V shed 4 bases, J shed 4 bases, and the junction held 6 bases outside the gene matches. Germline-derived CDR1 and CDR2 are SEHNR and FQNEAQ (reference sequence). The CDR3 consists of 15 residues. The CDR3 loop is CASSSTGGINQPQHF. CDR3 DNA sequence: TGTGCCAGCAGCTCTACAGGGGGAATAAATCAGCCCCAGCATTTT.

The chain recombines TRBV20-1 with TRBJ2-7; D gene uncertain. Germline V gene sequence: CDR1 DFQATT, CDR2 SNEGSKA (reference sequence). V was trimmed by 6 bases and J by 2 bases, leaving 17 bases between them. The CDR3 has 14 residues. CDR3 region: CSANQLHFTYEQYV. The CDR3, as DNA: TGCAGTGCGAACCAGCTCCACTTTACCTACGAGCAGTACGTC.

The rearrangement uses TRBV12-3 or TRBV12-4 and TRBJ1-6; D is unresolved. Trimming stripped 3 bases from V and 10 bases from J, with 7 bases between. CDR3 size: 12 residues. CDR3 residues: CASSFSGSPLHF. The DNA for the CDR3 is TGTGCCAGCAGTTTTAGCGGGTCACCCCTCCACTTT.

The rearrangement uses TRBV11-2 and TRBJ2-5, with D perhaps TRBD1 or TRBD2 (5 bases each). Trimming cost V 8 bases and J 2 bases, with 12 bases left between them. Germline lookup yields CDR1 SGHAT and CDR2 FQNNGV. The CDR3 sequence is 13 residues long. The CDR3 loop is CASRGGPQETQYF. The CDR3 DNA follows: TGTGCCAGCCGTGGGGGACCTCAAGAGACCCAGTACTTC.

The V gene is TRBV9, the J gene TRBJ1-5; possibly TRBD1 for D (5 bases). The CDR3 has 16 amino acids. The V end was cut by 0 bases, the J end by 1 base, with 11 bases between. Germline V CDR1 and CDR2: SGDLS, YYNGEE. The CDR3 DNA is TGTGCCAGCAGCGTAGACGCAGGGTTAAGCAATCAGCCCCAGCATTTT. Protein product: CASSVDAGLSNQPQHF.

The chain links TRBV5-6 to TRBJ1-2, with D perhaps matching TRBD1 (6 bases). The CDR3 spans 14 residues. Trimming left V 6 bases short and J 4 bases short, with 16 bases between. From germline, CDR1 is SGHDT and CDR2 YYEEEE. The CDR3 coding sequence is TGTGCCAGCATCTCGGGGGCTAGGAGCTATGGCTACACCTTC. This translates into CASISGARSYGYTF.

The chain links TRBV5-1 to TRBJ1-6, with D uncertain. The V gene lost 1 base and the J gene lost 7 bases, with 12 bases spanning the gap. The CDR3 has 15 amino acids. Germline V gene data show CDR1 as SGHRS and CDR2 as YFSETQ. The CDR3 nucleotides are TGCGCCAGCAGCTTGCTAGGAAGCTACAATTCACCCCTCCACTTT. It encodes CASSLLGSYNSPLHF.

The genes are TRBV30 and TRBJ1-1; D possibly corresponds to TRBD1 (5 bases). The CDR3 covers 13 residues. Trimming shortened V by 4 bases and J by 4 bases, and 13 bases separated the two germline ends. Germline assignment: CDR1 GTSNPN and CDR2 SVGIG (reference sequence). The CDR3 spells CAWTRDRGTEAFF. Here the CDR3 DNA reads TGTGCCTGGACCCGGGACCGGGGCACTGAAGCTTTCTTT.

This clonotype is a singleton in its sample. The chain has TRBV29-1 and TRBJ2-7; 8 nucleotides match TRBD1. Germline V gives CDR1 SQVTM, CDR2 ANQGSEA. The CDR3 has 11 residues. With V trimmed by 6 bases and J by 7 bases, 5 bases remained unmatched. This CDR3 is CSVRQGREQYV. Here the CDR3 DNA reads TGCAGCGTACGACAGGGGAGGGAGCAGTACGTC.

The J gene is TRBJ1-6, the V gene TRBV30; possibly TRBD1 for D (5 bases). The CDR3 is 14 amino acids. With 2 bases removed from V and 11 bases from J, the gap between germline ends came to 16 bases. In germline, CDR1 is GTSNPN, CDR2 SVGIG (reference sequence). Here the CDR3 DNA reads TGTGCCTGGAGTTGGGGGGACGGTGGGACACCCCTCCACTTT. Protein product: CAWSWGDGGTPLHF.

The CDR3 loop reads CASMGGYQETQYF. The CDR3 bases are TGTGCCAGCATGGGAGGTTACCAAGAGACCCAGTACTTC. V is TRBV2 and J is TRBJ2-5, with a possible D match to TRBD2 (6 bases). Germline V CDR1 and CDR2: SNHLY, FYNNEI. The CDR3 is made up of 13 amino acids. V shed 7 bases and J shed 0 bases, with 9 bases lying between them.

This chain uses TRBV3-1 with TRBJ2-7; 8 bases match TRBD1. The V gene end was trimmed by 1 base and the J gene end by 10 bases; junction bases not matched to a gene: 6. This CDR3 spans 13 amino acids. In germline, CDR1 is LGHDT, CDR2 YNNKEL (reference sequence). CDR3 nucleotides: TGTGCCAGCAGCCAAGGACAGGGGAACCGACAGTACTTC. This gives the protein CASSQGQGNRQYF.

This chain connects TRBV11-2 to TRBJ2-1; D remains unclear. Trimming pared 5 bases from V and 9 bases from J, leaving 14 bases between. CDR3 size: 13 residues. Per germline, CDR1 SGHAT and CDR2 FQNNGV. The CDR3 DNA follows: TGTGCCAGCAGCCCCGTCGGGCCGGCTGAGCAGTTCTTC. This sequence encodes CASSPVGPAEQFF.

The chain recombines TRBV29-1 with TRBJ1-1; possible D gene TRBD1, 5 bases. V gave up 8 bases and J gave up 1 base, with 14 bases separating them. CDR3 length: 13 amino acids. Per germline, CDR1 SQVTM and CDR2 ANQGSEA. CDR3 nucleotide sequence: TGCAGCTCGGGAGGTGGGGGGAACACTGAAGCTTTCTTT. Amino acid sequence: CSSGGGGNTEAFF. Looking up the rest from reference TRBV29-1 and TRBJ1-1 gives the full variable domain: SAVISQKPSRDICQRGTSLTIQCQVDSQVTMMFWYRQQPGQSLTLIATANQGSEATYESGFVIDKFPISRPNLTFSTLTVSNMSPEDSSIYLCSSGGGGNTEAFFGQGTRLTVV.

In this sample, this clonotype turned up once. The chain is built from TRBV4-1 and TRBJ2-5, with 11 bases that match TRBD2. V lost 0 bases and J lost 5; bases outside the gene matches: 8. CDR1 is MGHRA and CDR2 is YSYEKL in the germline V gene. This CDR3 spans 17 amino acids. Here the CDR3 DNA reads TGCGCCAGCAGCCAAGAAGCTAGCGGGGGGCATAAGGAGACCCAGTACTTC. Its translation: CASSQEASGGHKETQYF.

The chain carries TRBV2 and TRBJ2-6; 8 bases are shared with TRBD1. This CDR3 region has 17 residues. CDR1 SNHLY and CDR2 FYNNEI come from the germline V gene. After removal of 9 bases from V and 0 bases from J, the junction contained 10 bases not matched to a gene. The CDR3 is CARGRGQGFSGANVLTF. The CDR3 DNA follows: TGTGCCAGAGGCCGCGGACAGGGATTCTCTGGGGCCAACGTCCTGACTTTC.